Below, 10 T cell receptor beta chains from the same sample are listed, as sequenced in a study of follicular helper T cells after annual influenza vaccination. The data were produced by immunoSEQ multiplex PCR, yet TCRdb's version contains in-frame clones alone and is incomplete. The repertoire holds roughly 4,900 clones, with 75% to 85% as singletons. Time point described: 2015-2016 season, 7 days after influenza vaccination. The specimen comprised CXCR5+ CD38- circulating T follicular helper cells from blood, sampled 7 days after influenza vaccination. Described subset: circulating Tfh, non-naive CD4+CXCR5+PD-1+ (ICOS+CD38+ or ICOS-CD38-). These TCRs come from an adult who received the influenza vaccine.

This chain joins TRBV6-1 and TRBJ1-2; D unresolved. Trimming removed 3 bases from V and 3 bases from J, with 11 bases in between. The CDR3 covers 14 residues. The V gene's germline CDR1 is MNHNS and CDR2 SASEGT. The CDR3 here is CASSESTEDYGYTF. CDR3 nucleotide sequence: TGTGCCAGCAGTGAGTCGACCGAGGACTATGGCTACACCTTC.

This clone has just a few counts. One end of the junction fails to match germline, which may point to a read error. The chain is built from TRBV23-1 and TRBJ2-7; D unresolved. TRBV23-1 is given ORF status, its function remaining uncertain. The CDR3 runs 9 residues. The CDR3 protein is CASSQTQDF. In DNA, the CDR3 is TGCGCCAGCAGTCAAACTCAGGACTTC.

This rearrangement joins TRBV4-1 to TRBJ1-5; D is uncertain. The CDR3 is made up of 15 amino acids. With 0 bases removed from V and 7 bases from J, the gap between germline ends came to 13 bases. CDR1 is MGHRA and CDR2 is YSYEKL in the germline V gene. The CDR3 reads CASSQDGSRTQPQHF. CDR3 sequence (DNA): TGCGCCAGCAGCCAAGATGGGAGCAGAACCCAGCCCCAGCATTTT.

CDR3 in DNA: TGTGCCAGCAGCCAAGGGGCAGGGGAGAATGGCTACACCTTC. Amino acids: CASSQGAGENGYTF. The gene calls are TRBV14 and TRBJ1-2; a weak D match, TRBD1 (6 bases). V shed 1 base and J shed 6 bases, with 12 bases lying between them. Per germline, CDR1 SGHDN and CDR2 FVKESK. The CDR3 covers 14 residues.

This clone was counted a few times. This chain uses TRBV7-7 with TRBJ1-2; 8 positions agree with TRBD1. The junction had 4 bases not matched to a gene; V was cut back by 4 bases and J by 3 bases. Germline V gene lookup returns CDR1 SSHAT and CDR2 FNYEAQ (reference sequence). The CDR3 contains 14 residues. The CDR3 DNA reads TGTGCCAGCAGCTACACGACAGGGGACTATGGCTACACCTTC. Translating it yields CASSYTTGDYGYTF.

The chain recombines TRBV9 with TRBJ1-1; the match to TRBD1 covers 8 bases. With V trimmed by 0 bases and J by 10 bases, 5 bases remained unmatched. Germline-derived CDR1 and CDR2 are SGDLS and YYNGEE. This CDR3 has 13 residues. The CDR3 DNA is TGTGCCAGCAGCGTAGCGCCAGGGGGCAGAGCTTTCTTT. It encodes CASSVAPGGRAFF.

The chain couples TRBV5-1 to TRBJ1-1; TRBD1 aligns across 8 bases. This CDR3 is built from 14 residues. CDR1 and CDR2 (germline): SGHRS, YFSETQ. The J segment lost 7 bases and the V segment lost 0 bases, leaving 5 bases of the junction unmatched. DNA of the CDR3: TGCGCCAGCAGCTTGGCCAAGACAGGGGATGAAGCTTTCTTT. This gives the protein CASSLAKTGDEAFF.

V is TRBV6-6 and J is TRBJ1-5, with D hard to call. CDR3 length equals 14 residues. With 2 bases removed from V and 0 bases from J, the gap between germline ends came to 5 bases. The germline CDR1 and CDR2 sequences are MNHNY and SVGAGI (reference sequence). The CDR3 coding sequence is TGTGCCAGCAGTTACCTGTTTAGCAATCAGCCCCAGCATTTT. It codes for CASSYLFSNQPQHF.

This chain joins TRBV7-9 and TRBJ2-5; D possibly uses TRBD1 or TRBD2 (5 bases each). With 0 bases removed from V and 11 bases from J, the gap between germline ends came to 19 bases. Germline V gene sequence: CDR1 SEHNR, CDR2 FQNEAQ (reference sequence). The CDR3 has 15 amino acids. CDR3 nucleotides: TGTGCCAGCAGCTTAGCGGTTTCCGGGATAGGGGTGCAGTACTTC. Translated: CASSLAVSGIGVQYF.

The rearrangement joins TRBV7-8 to TRBJ1-1, with D possibly being TRBD1 (6 bases). CDR1 is SGHVS, CDR2 FQNEAQ, per germline. V shed 3 bases and J shed 5 bases, with 10 bases lying between them. The CDR3 is made up of 13 amino acids. The CDR3 DNA follows: TGTGCCAGCAGCTTCAGGGGTAAGACTGAAGCTTTCTTT. It codes for CASSFRGKTEAFF.